This T cell receptor (beta chain) was found in a study of PD-1 blockade in classical Hodgkin lymphoma. The repertoire was sequenced with immunoSEQ multiplex PCR; TCRdb's copy has only in-frame clones and lacks some. The sample includes around 25,000 clones, about four fifths of them seen just once. Turning to this clone: What it binds is not known.

Patients all relapsed after autologous stem cell transplantation, and there was variation in brentuximab vedotin exposure. Starting with thawed PBMCs, CD4+ T cells were purified by magnetic negative selection. Patients had relapsed/refractory classical Hodgkin lymphoma with complete response, partial response or progressive disease as best response. Study-level points and caveats: Baseline TCR diversity was reportedly lower in newly diagnosed patients than in healthy donors. It was reported as lower still in relapsed/refractory patients.

The sequence was obtained from a human donor with classical Hodgkin lymphoma. This specimen consisted of CD4+ T cells from blood, obtained at baseline.

The DNA of the CDR3 is TGTGCCAGCAGCCCCCTAGCGAGCTCCTACAATGAGCAGTTCTTC. Translation: CASSPLASSYNEQFF. The V call is TRBV9, the J call TRBJ2-1; a possible D gene is TRBD2 (6 bases). Trimming removed 4 bases from V and 0 bases from J, with 11 bases in between. CDR1 is SGDLS and CDR2 is YYNGEE in the germline V gene. The CDR3 covers 15 residues.